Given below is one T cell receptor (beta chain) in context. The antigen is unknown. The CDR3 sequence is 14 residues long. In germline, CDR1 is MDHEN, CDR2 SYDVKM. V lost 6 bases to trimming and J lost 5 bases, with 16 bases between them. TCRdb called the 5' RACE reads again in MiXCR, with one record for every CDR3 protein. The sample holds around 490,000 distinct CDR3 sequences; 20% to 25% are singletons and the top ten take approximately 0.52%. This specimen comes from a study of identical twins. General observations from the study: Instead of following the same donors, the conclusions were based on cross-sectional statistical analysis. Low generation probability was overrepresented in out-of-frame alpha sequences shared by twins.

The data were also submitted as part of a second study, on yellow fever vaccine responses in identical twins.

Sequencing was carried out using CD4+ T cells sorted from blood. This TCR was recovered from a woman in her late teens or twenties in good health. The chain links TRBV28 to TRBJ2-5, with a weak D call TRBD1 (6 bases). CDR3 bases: TGTGCCAGCAGCACCTACAGGGTTCGGGAGACCCAGTACTTC. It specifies CASSTYRVRETQYF. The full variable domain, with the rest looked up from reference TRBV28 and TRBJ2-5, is DVKVTQSSRYLVKRTGEKVFLECVQDMDHENMFWYRQDPGLGLRLIYFSYDVKMKEKGDIPEGYSVSREKKERFSLILESASTNQTSMYLCASSTYRVRETQYFGPGTRLLVL.